This T cell receptor beta chain was recovered during a study of glioma-infiltrating T cells. The iRepertoire nested amplicon-rescue multiplex PCR amplified TCR alpha and beta CDR3s from RNA. One-step reverse transcription and amplification started from approximately 100-400 ng of tissue mRNA or PBMC total RNA. TCRdb re-analysed the multiplex PCR reads in MiXCR, keeping a single row per CDR3 protein. Altogether around 180,000 distinct CDR3 sequences are present, 43% being singletons, with the ten largest covering under 6.5%. The CDR3 has 13 residues. With 3 bases removed from V and 1 base from J, the gap between germline ends came to 6 bases. CDR1 and CDR2 (germline): KGHSH, LQKENI. Study outcomes and limitations: Gliomas, especially low-grade, showed above-expected tissue-blood divergence; non-neoplastic patients showed below. CDR3 overlap between tissue and blood was very small.

As for this clonotype: Its antigen is unidentified.

The source is a human donor with low-grade glioma or glioblastoma, undergoing nonglioma brain surgery, or in good health (not recorded which). Sequencing was done on a sample of glioma tissue, nonneoplastic brain tissue, or PBMCs (not recorded which). The V gene is TRBV18, the J gene TRBJ2-5; no firm D call. The CDR3 coding sequence is TGTGCCAGCTCACCCATTACCCAAGAGACCCAGTACTTC. Its translation is CASSPITQETQYF.